These 14 T cell receptor beta chains came from one sample sequenced in a study of OX40 agonist ivuxolimab in advanced cancers. Assay: immunoSEQ multiplex PCR; the TCRdb copy retains only in-frame clones and omits some. This sample has about 100,000 clones, with approximately 84% found just once. Sample: CD4+ or CD8+ T cells sorted from blood, taken in a trial of the OX40 agonist ivuxolimab. The receptors were sampled from an adult with an advanced solid tumor such as melanoma, head and neck, liver or kidney cancer.

The chain carries TRBV18 and TRBJ2-1, with D possibly matching TRBD2 (6 bases). Per the germline V gene, CDR1 is KGHSH and CDR2 is LQKENI. The CDR3 consists of 17 residues. V lost 3 bases to trimming and J lost 3 bases, with 18 bases between them. Here the CDR3 DNA reads TGTGCCAGCTCACCGCTCGGCGGTAGCGGATTCTACAATGAGCAGTTCTTC. Its protein product is CASSPLGGSGFYNEQFF.

The chain has TRBV6-1 and TRBJ1-1; 8 nucleotides agree with TRBD1. The CDR3 runs to 15 residues. J lost 0 bases, V lost 8 bases, and 8 bases had no gene match. Germline CDR1 and CDR2: MNHNS and SASEGT. As DNA, the CDR3 is TGTGCCAGCCCCGGGACAGGATCTGTGAACACTGAAGCTTTCTTT. It translates to CASPGTGSVNTEAFF.

This sequence joins TRBV7-2 and TRBJ2-7; no reliable D call. CDR3 length: 14 amino acids. Trimming stripped 3 bases from V and 1 base from J, with 10 bases between. Germline V lookup: CDR1 SGHTA, CDR2 FQGNSA. In DNA form, the CDR3 reads TGTGCCAGCAGCTTTTGGCAGAGTTCCTACGAGCAGTACTTC. Protein sequence: CASSFWQSSYEQYF.

The chain uses TRBV2 and TRBJ2-1; D is ambiguous. Per the germline V gene, CDR1 is SNHLY and CDR2 is FYNNEI. The length of the CDR3 is 13 residues. Trimming took 4 bases from V and 0 from J, leaving 4 bases between them. The CDR3 region has the DNA TGTGCCAGCAGTGGACTCTCCTACAATGAGCAGTTCTTC. It translates to CASSGLSYNEQFF.

This clone was seen a few times. The CDR3 is CASSFGGGGYEQYF. CDR3 bases: TGTGCCAGCAGCTTCGGTGGCGGGGGGTACGAGCAGTACTTC. This rearrangement joins TRBV7-2 to TRBJ2-7, with 8 nucleotides matching TRBD2. The length of the CDR3 is 14 residues. Germline CDR1 is SGHTA and CDR2 is FQGNSA. Unmatched junction bases numbered 5, after V lost 3 bases and J lost 4 bases.

The chain recombines TRBV6-1 with TRBJ1-2; 8 bases are shared with TRBD1. The CDR3 runs 16 residues. Germline CDR1 reads MNHNS; CDR2 reads SASEGT. V gave up 4 bases and J gave up 7 bases; unmatched junction bases: 14. The CDR3 DNA reads TGTGCCAGCAGTGCAAGGGGGGGGACAGGTAATCTTGGCTACACCTTC. It encodes CASSARGGTGNLGYTF.

This chain uses TRBV4-3 with TRBJ1-1; D is ambiguous. V lost 1 base, J lost 3 bases, and 6 bases lay in between. The CDR3 is 13 amino acids. Per the germline V gene, CDR1 is LGHNA and CDR2 is YSLEER. This chain's CDR3 is CASSQGVYTEAFF. The CDR3 DNA follows: TGCGCCAGCAGCCAAGGGGTTTACACTGAAGCTTTCTTT.

This chain connects TRBV7-9 to TRBJ1-2; possible D gene TRBD1, 5 bases. Germline V gene lookup returns CDR1 SEHNR and CDR2 FQNEAQ (reference sequence). The CDR3 is 15 residues long. The V end lost 3 bases, the J end lost 4 bases, and 15 bases lay between the germline ends. The CDR3 sequence is CASSLAGDPGYGYTF. The CDR3 nucleotides read TGTGCCAGCAGCTTGGCGGGGGATCCTGGCTATGGCTACACCTTC. The full variable domain, with the rest looked up from reference TRBV7-9 and TRBJ1-2, is DTGVSQNPRHKITKRGQNVTFRCDPISEHNRLYWYRQTLGQGPEFLTYFQNEAQLEKSRLLSDRFSAERPKGSFSTLEIQRTEQGDSAMYLCASSLAGDPGYGYTFGSGTRLTVV.

The rearrangement links TRBV5-1 to TRBJ2-7; D unresolved. V lost 3 bases and J 6 bases, leaving 7 bases between the germline ends. The V gene's germline CDR1 is SGHRS and CDR2 YFSETQ. The CDR3 sequence is 11 residues long. CDR3 loop: CASSSAVEQYF. The CDR3, as DNA: TGCGCCAGCAGCTCGGCCGTCGAGCAGTACTTC. Together with reference TRBV5-1 and TRBJ2-7, the CDR3 gives the full variable domain: KAGVTQTPRYLIKTRGQQVTLSCSPISGHRSVSWYQQTPGQGLQFLFEYFSETQRNKGNFPGRFSGRQFSNSRSEMNVSTLELGDSALYLCASSSAVEQYFGPGTRLTVT.

A few counts support this clone. This chain links TRBV4-2 with TRBJ2-7; 9 bases are shared with TRBD2. The V and J ends lost 4 bases and 4 bases, in that order; junction bases with no gene match: 2. The CDR3 runs to 13 residues. The germline CDR1 and CDR2 sequences are LGHNA and YNFKEQ. The CDR3 is CASSPGLAYEQYF. The CDR3 DNA reads TGTGCCAGCAGCCCGGGACTAGCTTACGAGCAGTACTTC.

V and J are TRBV15 and TRBJ2-7, with TRBD2 identical over 14 bases. Germline V gene lookup returns CDR1 LNHNV and CDR2 YYDKDF (reference sequence). J gave up 5 bases and V 1 base, and 4 bases lay outside the gene matches. This CDR3 has 16 residues. The DNA for the CDR3 is TGTGCCACCAGCAGAGGTGGGACTAGCGGGAGTAACGAGCAGTACTTC. Translation gives CATSRGGTSGSNEQYF.

The gene calls are TRBV6-5 and TRBJ2-7; D call uncertain. CDR1 MNHEY and CDR2 SVGAGI come from the germline V gene. Trimming removed 0 bases from V and 3 bases from J, with 6 bases in between. The CDR3 loop spans 13 amino acids. CDR3 sequence (DNA): TGTGCCAGCAGTTACTCTCAGTACTACGAGCAGTACTTC. This codes for CASSYSQYYEQYF.

The V and J genes are TRBV5-1 and TRBJ2-6; 9 bases match TRBD1. CDR1 SGHRS and CDR2 YFSETQ come from the germline V gene. The CDR3 length is 21 residues. J lost 0 bases, V lost 2 bases, and 15 bases had no gene match. The CDR3 bases are TGCGCCAGCAGCTTTACGGGACAGGGTATCCTCTCTCTCTCTGGGGCCAACGTCCTGACTTTC. Residues: CASSFTGQGILSLSGANVLTF.

This CDR3 is CASSLSSGRGGDTQYF. CDR3 in DNA: TGTGCCAGCAGTTTATCTAGCGGGAGGGGAGGGGATACGCAGTATTTT. This chain uses TRBV7-2 with TRBJ2-3; 12 nucleotides align to TRBD2. The CDR3 consists of 16 residues. Trimming at V came to 6 bases and at J to 6 bases, leaving 10 bases not matched to a gene. Germline-derived CDR1 and CDR2 are SGHTA and FQGNSA.